Listed here are 25 T cell receptor beta chains from one sample, sequenced in a study of shared clonotypes between healthy human individuals. The repertoire was sequenced with immunoSEQ multiplex PCR; TCRdb's copy has only in-frame clones and lacks some. The repertoire holds around 2.5 million clones, with roughly 93% as singletons. The source material was naive CD4+ T cells from PBMCs. Subset meaning: CD45RA+ positively selected. The receptor set was obtained from a man aged 18 to 29 in good health. Some clones in this sample may be carry-over from other donors' samples.

Concerning this clone: This CDR3 is also generated by other DNA sequences in the sample. The chain couples TRBV7-9 to TRBJ2-1; D remains unclear. Germline V CDR1 and CDR2: SEHNR, FQNEAQ (reference sequence). The CDR3 is made up of 11 amino acids. V lost 5 bases, J lost 2 bases, and 1 base lay in between. The CDR3 region is CASSTYNEQFF. CDR3 in DNA: TGTGCCAGCAGCACCTACAATGAGCAGTTCTTC.

To note about this clone: Other DNA sequences from this sample encode an identical CDR3 as well. The CDR3 region is CASSLEGRSYNEQFF. The CDR3 nucleotides read TGTGCCAGCAGCTTAGAGGGGCGCTCCTACAATGAGCAGTTCTTC. This chain uses TRBV11-2 with TRBJ2-1, with a tentative D call TRBD1 (5 bases). Germline CDR1 reads SGHAT; CDR2 reads FQNNGV. The CDR3 is 15 residues long. Trimming left V 0 bases short and J 0 bases short, with 6 bases between.

The chain carries TRBV7-2 and TRBJ2-5; 11 bases map to TRBD2. From germline, CDR1 is SGHTA and CDR2 FQGNSA. The CDR3 spans 17 residues. The J segment lost 1 base and the V segment lost 5 bases, leaving 9 bases of the junction unmatched. CDR3 sequence reads: CASSIRTSGSFQETQYF. CDR3 nucleotides: TGTGCCAGCAGCATAAGAACTAGCGGGAGTTTCCAAGAGACCCAGTACTTC.

The V call is TRBV18, the J call TRBJ1-1; D ambiguous. The CDR3 has 15 amino acids. V dropped 3 bases and J dropped 3 bases, with 14 bases sitting between them. CDR1 and CDR2 (germline): KGHSH, LQKENI. As DNA, the CDR3 is TGTGCCAGCTCACCCACCCATGGGGTAGACACTGAAGCTTTCTTT. Translating it yields CASSPTHGVDTEAFF. Supplemented by reference TRBV18 and TRBJ1-1, the full variable domain reads NAGVMQNPRHLVRRRGQEARLRCSPMKGHSHVYWYRQLPEEGLKFMVYLQKENIIDESGMPKERFSAEFPKEGPSILRIQQVVRGDSAAYFCASSPTHGVDTEAFFGQGTRLTVV.

This chain links TRBV27 with TRBJ2-3, with TRBD2 matching over 7 bases. V shed 6 bases and J 2 bases; nucleotides not matched to a gene: 11. The CDR3 runs to 16 residues. Per the germline V gene, CDR1 is MNHEY and CDR2 is SMNVEV (reference sequence). DNA of the CDR3: TGTGCCAGCAGCTCCTGGTGGGAGGGGTTCACAGATACGCAGTATTTT. Amino acids: CASSSWWEGFTDTQYF.

The rearrangement uses TRBV6-6 and TRBJ1-5; weak D call: TRBD1 (5 bases). This CDR3 region has 15 residues. V was shortened by 1 base and J by 3 bases, with 10 bases between the two germline ends. Germline CDR1 and CDR2: MNHNY and SVGAGI (reference sequence). CDR3 loop: CASSYYRGDNQPQHF. CDR3 coding DNA: TGTGCCAGCAGTTACTATCGGGGGGACAATCAGCCCCAGCATTTT.

The chain combines TRBV11-2 with TRBJ2-7, with a tentative D call TRBD2 (7 bases). The CDR3 contains 15 residues. The germline gives CDR1 SGHAT, CDR2 FQNNGV. The V end lost 1 base, the J end lost 3 bases, and 13 bases lay between the germline ends. The CDR3 loop reads CASSLVEGGNYEQYF. CDR3 bases: TGTGCCAGCAGCTTAGTTGAGGGGGGGAACTACGAGCAGTACTTC.

The rearrangement uses TRBV7-3 and TRBJ2-2; 9 bases map to TRBD2. The CDR3 extends over 16 amino acids. The V and J ends lost 2 bases and 4 bases, in that order; junction bases with no gene match: 5. The germline V gene encodes CDR1 SGHTA and CDR2 FQGTGA. The CDR3 DNA is TGTGCCAGCAGCTTACAAGCGGGAGGATCCACCGGGGAGCTGTTTTTT. It codes for CASSLQAGGSTGELFF.

The gene calls are TRBV2 and TRBJ1-3, with TRBD1 as a possible D gene (5 bases). Per the germline V gene, CDR1 is SNHLY and CDR2 is FYNNEI. Trimming left V 7 bases short and J 2 bases short, with 12 bases between. The CDR3 covers 14 residues. The CDR3 region has the DNA TGTGCCAGCACCCCGACGGACACTGGAAACACCATATATTTT. It specifies CASTPTDTGNTIYF.

The DNA for the CDR3 is TGTGCCAGCAGCCAAGCTTCGACTAGCGGGGGGGTAGGCGAAGAGACCCAGTACTTC. This sequence encodes CASSQASTSGGVGEETQYF. The V gene is TRBV4-2, the J gene TRBJ2-5, with TRBD2 identical over 14 bases. This CDR3 has 19 amino acids. The junction had 10 bases not matched to a gene; V was cut back by 1 base and J by 3 bases. Germline V lookup: CDR1 LGHNA, CDR2 YNFKEQ.

V usage is TRBV5-1 and J usage is TRBJ2-5; 10 nucleotides match TRBD1. The length of the CDR3 is 17 residues. Germline V gives CDR1 SGHRS, CDR2 YFSETQ. J lost 4 bases, V lost 4 bases, and 13 bases had no gene match. CDR3 bases: TGCGCCAGCAGCGCATTACCGGGACAGGGGAAGGGAGAGACCCAGTACTTC. It is translated as CASSALPGQGKGETQYF.

The V and J genes are TRBV2 and TRBJ2-7; maybe TRBD1 (6 bases). The germline V and J ends were trimmed by 6 bases and 5 bases, with 11 bases remaining between them. CDR3 size: 12 residues. Germline CDR1 SNHLY, CDR2 FYNNEI. The CDR3 sequence is CASRQGDHEQYF. Here the CDR3 DNA reads TGTGCCAGCAGACAGGGAGACCACGAGCAGTACTTC. Combining the CDR3 with reference TRBV2 and TRBJ2-7 gives the whole variable domain EPEVTQTPSHQVTQMGQEVILRCVPISNHLYFYWYRQILGQKVEFLVSFYNNEISEKSEIFDDQFSVERPDGSNFTLKIRSTKLEDSAMYFCASRQGDHEQYFGPGTRLTVT.

Worth noting for this clone: The same CDR3 arises from other DNA sequences in this sample as well. The rearrangement uses TRBV20-1 and TRBJ2-5; no reliable D call. The CDR3 totals 11 residues. Germline lookup yields CDR1 DFQATT and CDR2 SNEGSKA (reference sequence). Trimming removed 3 bases at V and 2 bases at J, with 4 bases between. The CDR3 bases are TGCAGTGCTAGTGGACAAGAGACCCAGTACTTC. Protein: CSASGQETQYF.

The rearrangement links TRBV5-1 to TRBJ2-1; 12 nucleotides align to TRBD2. Germline V gene data show CDR1 as SGHRS and CDR2 as YFSETQ. The CDR3 runs to 15 residues. V shed 4 bases and J 9 bases; nucleotides not matched to a gene: 8. The CDR3 protein is CASSVTSGRSVEQFF. The CDR3 bases are TGCGCCAGCAGCGTAACTAGCGGGAGGAGCGTTGAGCAGTTCTTC.

This clone was seen just once. The chain couples TRBV30 to TRBJ2-7, with TRBD2 identical over 10 bases. V gave up 3 bases and J gave up 3 bases; unmatched junction bases: 8. The CDR3 is made up of 15 amino acids. Germline CDR1 and CDR2: GTSNPN and SVGIG (reference sequence). The CDR3 DNA reads TGTGCCTGGAGGCCTAGCGGGAGCGGGGACTACGAGCAGTACTTC. Its translation is CAWRPSGSGDYEQYF.

V is TRBV5-6 and J is TRBJ2-7; 10 bases map to TRBD1. The germline gives CDR1 SGHDT, CDR2 YYEEEE. The CDR3 is made up of 15 amino acids. V was clipped by 2 bases and J by 5 bases; unmatched bases: 7. In DNA form, the CDR3 reads TGTGCCAGCAGCTTTTCCGGGACAGGGGCCGACGAGCAGTACTTC. This gives the protein CASSFSGTGADEQYF.

The gene calls are TRBV7-7 and TRBJ2-2; 7 positions match TRBD1. V lost 5 bases to trimming and J lost 4 bases; unmatched junction nucleotides: 4. This CDR3 has 14 amino acids. From germline, CDR1 is SSHAT and CDR2 FNYEAQ (reference sequence). In nucleotides, the CDR3 is TGTGCCAGCAGCCGACAGGGCGGCACCGGGGAGCTGTTTTTT. It is translated as CASSRQGGTGELFF.

The V and J genes are TRBV29-1 and TRBJ1-5, with TRBD1 matching over 7 bases. This CDR3 has 14 residues. With V trimmed by 4 bases and J by 1 base, 4 bases remained unmatched. CDR1 is SQVTM, CDR2 ANQGSEA, per germline. CDR3 residues: CSVVGTDSNQPQHF. CDR3 bases: TGCAGCGTTGTAGGGACAGACAGCAATCAGCCCCAGCATTTT. Together with reference TRBV29-1 and TRBJ1-5, the CDR3 gives the full variable domain: SAVISQKPSRDICQRGTSLTIQCQVDSQVTMMFWYRQQPGQSLTLIATANQGSEATYESGFVIDKFPISRPNLTFSTLTVSNMSPEDSSIYLCSVVGTDSNQPQHFGDGTRLSIL.

V is TRBV5-1 and J is TRBJ1-1, with TRBD1 identical over 9 bases. The junction had 10 bases not matched to a gene; V was cut back by 4 bases and J by 6 bases. The CDR3 length is 15 residues. CDR1 is SGHRS and CDR2 is YFSETQ in the germline V gene. CDR3: CASSLTTGGFAEAFF. The CDR3 nucleotides are TGCGCCAGCAGCCTAACGACAGGGGGGTTTGCTGAAGCTTTCTTT.

About this clone: The sample holds other DNA sequences that translate to the same CDR3. The chain combines TRBV18 with TRBJ1-5, with D possibly being TRBD1 (5 bases). The CDR3 sequence is 15 residues long. The ends were cut back, 6 bases at V and 3 bases at J, with 15 bases in the middle. Germline CDR1 KGHSH, CDR2 LQKENI. The CDR3 loop is CASSPPGQPNQPQHF. CDR3 coding DNA: TGTGCCAGCTCGCCCCCGGGGCAGCCCAATCAGCCCCAGCATTTT.

The rearrangement links TRBV6-1 to TRBJ2-7, with D perhaps TRBD1 (6 bases). Germline CDR1 MNHNS, CDR2 SASEGT. V was clipped by 3 bases and J by 4 bases, with 16 bases between them. This CDR3 comprises 15 residues. CDR3 loop: CASSDSAWTVYEQYF. The CDR3 DNA is TGTGCCAGCAGTGATTCCGCCTGGACAGTTTACGAGCAGTACTTC.

V usage is TRBV5-4 and J usage is TRBJ1-2; 8 nucleotides match TRBD1. The CDR3 spans 16 residues. Germline CDR1 and CDR2: SGHNT and YYREEE (reference sequence). V lost 5 bases and J lost 4; bases outside the gene matches: 13. Written as DNA, the CDR3 is TGTGCCAGCAGGGCCGGGACAGGTGCATATAGCTATGGCTACACCTTC. It translates to CASRAGTGAYSYGYTF.

This chain joins TRBV30 and TRBJ1-1, with TRBD1 as a possible D gene (6 bases). The CDR3 has 13 amino acids. With 2 bases removed from V and 0 bases from J, the gap between germline ends came to 7 bases. CDR1 and CDR2 (germline): GTSNPN, SVGIG (reference sequence). CDR3 DNA: TGTGCCTGGAGTAGACAGGTGAACACTGAAGCTTTCTTT. It yields the protein CAWSRQVNTEAFF.

The chain uses TRBV27 and TRBJ2-3; D might be TRBD1 (6 bases). The length of the CDR3 is 15 residues. The ends were cut back, 4 bases at V and 0 bases at J, with 11 bases in the middle. Germline CDR1 MNHEY, CDR2 SMNVEV (reference sequence). CDR3 protein: CASSSGVMSTDTQYF. In DNA form, the CDR3 reads TGTGCCAGCAGTTCAGGGGTGATGAGCACAGATACGCAGTATTTT.

The rearrangement joins TRBV30 to TRBJ1-2; D gene ambiguous. This CDR3 is built from 18 residues. Trimming shortened V by 0 bases and J by 1 base, and 21 bases separated the two germline ends. Germline values: CDR1 GTSNPN, CDR2 SVGIG (reference sequence). DNA for the CDR3: TGTGCCTGGAGTGTTTGGGCCGGACCTTCCGGGAGTAACTATGGCTACACCTTC. As protein: CAWSVWAGPSGSNYGYTF. The full variable domain, in which reference TRBV30 and TRBJ1-2 provide the parts outside the CDR3, is SQTIHQWPATLVQPVGSPLSLECTVEGTSNPNLYWYRQAAGRGLQLLFYSVGIGQISSEVPQNLSASRPQDRQFILSSKKLLLSDSGFYLCAWSVWAGPSGSNYGYTFGSGTRLTVV.